Listed below are T cell receptor beta chains from one sample, sequenced in a study of vaccination and CD4 T cells after COVID-19. Their recognized antigens are unknown. TCRdb reprocessed the PCR reads via MiXCR and lists one record per CDR3 protein. The sample carries some 23,000 distinct CDR3 sequences, around two fifths recorded once. The sample in question was CD4+ T cells from blood, cultured in vitro, obtained before SARS-CoV-2 vaccination. All receptors come from a human donor who received a COVID-19 vaccine. The CDR3 runs from the conserved cysteine through the conserved F or W. The D gene is left open where the match is weak. The size of a clone is reported for some rows only, either as once, few or many, or as a class for expanded clones.

once	TRBJ2-5	TRBV11-3	-	CASSLGLRETQYF	TGTGCCAGCAGCTTAGGACTACGCGAGACCCAGTACTTC
once	TRBJ2-5	TRBV5-6	TRBD2	CASSQLAGGRQTQYF	TGTGCCAGCAGCCAACTAGCGGGGGGGCGGCAGACCCAGTACTTC
few	TRBJ1-1	TRBV12-3/TRBV12-4	-	CASSLTQVVRLTEAFF	TGTGCCAGCAGTTTAACGCAGGTTGTCCGTTTGACTGAAGCTTTCTTT
-	TRBJ2-7	TRBV5-4	TRBD1	CASSRDRAYEQYF	TGTGCCAGCAGCCGCGACAGGGCCTACGAGCAGTACTTC
few	TRBJ1-5	TRBV6-1	-	CASRLDGRQPQHF	TGTGCCAGCAGATTGGACGGGCGGCAGCCCCAGCATTTT
-	TRBJ2-5	TRBV5-1	-	CASSNGAPQETQYF	TGCGCCAGCAGCAACGGGGCGCCCCAAGAGACCCAGTACTTC
-	TRBJ2-6	TRBV12-3/TRBV12-4	-	CASSPGVRTGANVLTF	TGTGCCAGCAGTCCCGGGGTAAGAACTGGGGCCAACGTCCTGACTTTC
-	TRBJ1-2	TRBV15	-	CATSRDRRNGHTF	TGTGCCACCAGCAGAGATCGACGGAATGGCCACACCTTC
-	TRBJ2-5	TRBV5-1	-	CASRTKETQYF	TGCGCCAGTAGAACTAAAGAGACCCAGTACTTC
-	TRBJ2-2	TRBV6-4	TRBD1	CASSDSWTGVGTGELFF	TGTGCCAGCAGTGACTCCTGGACAGGGGTAGGCACCGGGGAGCTGTTTTTT
few	TRBJ2-2	TRBV5-4	TRBD2	CASSPGTSGTGELFF	TGTGCCAGCAGCCCCGGGACTAGCGGCACCGGGGAGCTGTTTTTT
few	TRBJ1-2	TRBV2	-	CASSETGEHGYTF	TGTGCCAGCAGTGAAACGGGGGAGCATGGCTACACCTTC
once	TRBJ2-1	TRBV20-1	TRBD1	CSARTGTNRLNNEQFF	TGCAGTGCTCGGACAGGGACGAACCGACTAAACAATGAGCAGTTCTTC
once	TRBJ2-7	TRBV6-9	TRBD2	CASSPGTSCYEQYF	TGTGCCAGCAGTCCCGGGACTAGCTGCTACGAGCAGTACTTC
-	TRBJ2-7	TRBV7-8	-	CASSLGLIYEQYF	TGTGCCAGCAGCTTAGGCCTCATATACGAGCAGTACTTC
few	TRBJ2-5	TRBV25-1	-	CASSPRTDEETQYF	TGTGCCAGCAGTCCCCGGACAGACGAAGAGACCCAGTACTTC
few	TRBJ2-5	TRBV6-1	TRBD1	CASSGTVQETQYF	TGTGCCAGCAGCGGGACAGTACAAGAGACCCAGTACTTC
-	TRBJ1-2	TRBV12-3/TRBV12-4	TRBD1	CASSLPGQGFGGYTF	TGTGCCAGCAGTTTACCGGGACAGGGATTTGGTGGCTACACCTTC
-	TRBJ1-1	TRBV2	TRBD1	CASSRDRGQDTEAFF	TGTGCCAGCAGCCGGGACAGGGGGCAGGACACTGAAGCTTTCTTT
-	TRBJ1-6	TRBV21-1	-	CASIHRDRSSYNSPLHF	TGTGCCAGCATCCATCGTGACAGGAGCTCCTATAATTCACCCCTCCACTTT
-	TRBJ1-1	TRBV2	-	CASSHRERNTEAFF	TGTGCCAGCAGCCACAGGGAGCGTAACACTGAAGCTTTCTTT
-	TRBJ1-2	TRBV18	-	CASSPRRTDGYTF	TGTGCCAGCTCACCACGGCGGACGGATGGCTACACCTTC
-	TRBJ2-7	TRBV7-2	TRBD1	CASRPGQDSYEQYF	TGTGCCAGCAGACCGGGACAGGACTCCTACGAGCAGTACTTC
few	TRBJ2-2	TRBV24-1	-	CATSGQAGELFF	TGTGCCACCAGTGGCCAGGCCGGGGAGCTGTTTTTT
-	TRBJ2-5	TRBV9	TRBD2	CASSVASGGSYPQYF	TGTGCCAGCAGCGTCGCTAGCGGGGGGTCCTATCCCCAGTACTTC
few	TRBJ1-2	TRBV30	-	CAWSVLLGREGSGYTF	TGTGCCTGGAGTGTACTTTTGGGTAGGGAAGGATCTGGCTACACCTTC
-	TRBJ1-6	TRBV11-2	-	CASSLGSSYNSPLHF	TGTGCCAGCAGCTTAGGGTCTTCCTATAATTCACCCCTCCACTTT
few	TRBJ1-6	TRBV5-8	-	CASSFLRFDRRYNSPLHF	TGTGCCAGCAGCTTCCTCCGTTTTGACAGGAGATATAATTCACCCCTCCACTTT
-	TRBJ1-5	TRBV18	-	CASSFSSNQPQHF	TGTGCCAGCTCGTTTAGTAGCAATCAGCCCCAGCATTTT
few	TRBJ1-5	TRBV6-2/TRBV6-3	TRBD1	CASAGQGGGNQPQHF	TGTGCAAGCGCCGGACAGGGCGGGGGGAATCAGCCCCAGCATTTT
-	TRBJ2-3	TRBV12-3/TRBV12-4	TRBD1	CASSRIRDSNTDTQYF	TGTGCCAGCAGCAGGATCCGGGACAGCAACACAGATACGCAGTATTTT
-	TRBJ2-3	TRBV11-2	-	CASSPGFLLTTDTQYF	TGTGCCAGCAGCCCGGGATTCCTCCTCACCACAGATACGCAGTATTTT
-	TRBJ2-3	TRBV10-1	-	CASSDRTPGDTDTQYF	TGCGCCAGCAGTGACCGGACACCTGGGGATACAGATACGCAGTATTTT
-	TRBJ2-3	TRBV30	TRBD2	CAWRTSGGPTNSTDTQYF	TGTGCCTGGAGGACTAGCGGGGGGCCCACAAATAGCACAGATACGCAGTATTTT
-	TRBJ1-2	TRBV5-6	-	CASSGAGLDYGYTF	TGTGCCAGCAGCGGGGCAGGGCTCGACTATGGCTACACCTTC
-	TRBJ1-6	TRBV6-1	-	CASSRLRDINSYNSPLHF	TGTGCCAGCAGTCGCCTCCGGGACATAAACTCCTATAATTCACCCCTCCACTTT
medium-sized	TRBJ1-5	TRBV6-4	TRBD1	CASSDSYLRDRDSNQPQHF	TGTGCCAGCAGTGACTCATACCTCCGGGACAGGGACAGCAATCAGCCCCAGCATTTT
-	TRBJ2-3	TRBV7-2	TRBD2	CASSRTTSGGNTDTQYF	TGTGCCAGCAGCCGGACAACTAGCGGGGGGAACACAGATACGCAGTATTTT
few	TRBJ2-3	TRBV11-3	-	CASRPGPATDTQYF	TGTGCCAGCAGACCGGGACCGGCTACAGATACGCAGTATTTT
few	TRBJ2-7	TRBV7-9	-	CASSSSLGGTYEQYF	TGTGCCAGCAGCTCCAGCCTTGGGGGGACCTACGAGCAGTACTTC
-	TRBJ2-4	TRBV19	-	CASSINGKNIQYF	TGTGCCAGTAGTATCAACGGGAAAAACATTCAGTACTTC
once	TRBJ2-3	TRBV7-2	TRBD1	CASSWREGQGITDTQYF	TGTGCCAGCAGCTGGAGGGAGGGACAGGGGATCACAGATACGCAGTATTTT
-	TRBJ2-7	TRBV7-2	TRBD1	CASSLVTGGYEQYF	TGTGCCAGCAGCTTGGTGACAGGGGGCTACGAGCAGTACTTC
-	TRBJ2-2	TRBV29-1	TRBD2	CSVRPPGTSGGEPDGELFF	TGCAGCGTTAGGCCGCCGGGGACTAGCGGGGGGGAGCCCGACGGGGAGCTGTTTTTT
-	TRBJ1-1	TRBV10-1	TRBD1	CASSESGRGRGAFF	TGCGCCAGCAGTGAGTCGGGCAGGGGGCGCGGAGCTTTCTTT
few	TRBJ2-5	TRBV6-1	-	CASPRSLSTYSETQYF	TGTGCCAGCCCCCGGTCTCTAAGTACCTATTCGGAGACCCAGTACTTC
-	TRBJ2-7	TRBV5-1	-	CASSPYESSYEQYF	TGCGCCAGCAGCCCCTACGAGAGCTCCTACGAGCAGTACTTC
few	TRBJ1-5	TRBV24-1	-	CATSDPYKDGNQPQHF	TGTGCCACCAGTGACCCCTACAAGGACGGCAATCAGCCCCAGCATTTT
-	TRBJ2-3	TRBV10-3	TRBD2	CAISESTSGTDTQYF	TGTGCCATCAGTGAGTCAACTAGCGGGACAGATACGCAGTATTTT
-	TRBJ2-1	TRBV5-3	-	CARSEGRRNNEQFF	TGTGCCAGAAGCGAGGGTCGGCGAAACAATGAGCAGTTCTTC
-	TRBJ1-4	TRBV6-1	-	CASSPRVGVTNEKLFF	TGTGCCAGCAGTCCCCGGGTGGGGGTAACTAATGAAAAACTGTTTTTT
few	TRBJ1-1	TRBV10-3	-	CAISLQGNTEAFF	TGTGCCATCAGTCTACAGGGTAACACTGAAGCTTTCTTT
-	TRBJ2-7	TRBV30	TRBD1	CAWMAGGVYEQYF	TGTGCCTGGATGGCAGGGGGCGTCTACGAGCAGTACTTC
-	TRBJ1-6	TRBV10-3	-	CAISERTGATYNSPLHF	TGTGCCATCAGCGAACGCACGGGGGCCACCTATAATTCACCCCTCCACTTT
-	TRBJ2-7	TRBV20-1	-	CSAVDLDSDGTYEQYF	TGCAGTGCGGTTGATTTGGACAGCGACGGCACCTACGAGCAGTACTTC
-	TRBJ1-6	TRBV12-3/TRBV12-4	-	CASSLDRGSSPLHF	TGTGCCAGCAGTTTAGATCGCGGGAGTTCACCCCTCCACTTT